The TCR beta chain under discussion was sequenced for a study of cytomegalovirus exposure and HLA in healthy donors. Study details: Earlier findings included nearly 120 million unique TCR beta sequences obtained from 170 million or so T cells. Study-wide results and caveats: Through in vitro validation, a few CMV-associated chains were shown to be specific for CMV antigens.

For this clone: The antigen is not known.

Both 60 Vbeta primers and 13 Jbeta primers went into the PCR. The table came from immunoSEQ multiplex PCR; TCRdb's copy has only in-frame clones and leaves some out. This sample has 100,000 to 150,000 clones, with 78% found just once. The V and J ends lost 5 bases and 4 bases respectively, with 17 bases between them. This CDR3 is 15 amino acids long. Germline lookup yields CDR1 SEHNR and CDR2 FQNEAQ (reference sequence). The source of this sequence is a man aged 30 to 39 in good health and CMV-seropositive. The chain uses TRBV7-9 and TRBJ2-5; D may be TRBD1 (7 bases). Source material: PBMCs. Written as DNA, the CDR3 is TGTGCCAGCAGCAGCAGACAGGGAGGAATAGAGACCCAGTACTTC. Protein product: CASSSRQGGIETQYF.